This entry describes one T cell receptor beta chain. TCRdb's copy holds only in-frame clones and misses some; the assay was immunoSEQ multiplex PCR. The sample lists 100,000 to 150,000 clones, 70% to 85% occurring once. This sample stems from a study of T cell responses to AZD1222 COVID-19 vaccine. With 5 bases removed from V and 6 bases from J, the gap between germline ends came to 11 bases. The CDR3 consists of 13 residues. The germline gives CDR1 SGHRS, CDR2 YFSETQ. The V gene is TRBV5-1, the J gene TRBJ1-4; a weak D match, TRBD1 (5 bases). The sequence was obtained from an adult who received the AZD1222 COVID-19 vaccine. The sequencing here drew on peripheral blood, taken 28 days after the second AZD1222 dose. The CDR3 loop reads CASSRDGYEKLFF. In nucleotides, the CDR3 is TGCGCCAGCAGTAGGGACGGATATGAAAAACTGTTTTTT.